This TCR beta chain emerged from a study of T cell responses to AZD1222 COVID-19 vaccine. Only in-frame clones appear in the TCRdb table, and some are missing; sequencing was by immunoSEQ multiplex PCR. Here the sample spans tens of thousands of clones, 85% to 90% being singletons. Findings of the study overall: Just a handful of people given AZD1222 tested seropositive at baseline.

Germline V CDR1 and CDR2: MNHEY, SVGAGI. The ends lost 4 bases at V and 2 bases at J; junction bases unmatched: 10. This CDR3 comprises 16 residues. For this clone: Antigen specificity is unknown.

This receptor was taken from an adult who received the AZD1222 COVID-19 vaccine. Material: peripheral blood, obtained 28 days after the second AZD1222 dose. The V gene is TRBV6-5, the J gene TRBJ1-2; 7 bases are a match to TRBD1. This chain's CDR3 is CASSSDRSQENYGYTF. The CDR3 region has the DNA TGTGCCAGCAGTTCGGACAGGAGCCAGGAGAACTATGGCTACACCTTC.